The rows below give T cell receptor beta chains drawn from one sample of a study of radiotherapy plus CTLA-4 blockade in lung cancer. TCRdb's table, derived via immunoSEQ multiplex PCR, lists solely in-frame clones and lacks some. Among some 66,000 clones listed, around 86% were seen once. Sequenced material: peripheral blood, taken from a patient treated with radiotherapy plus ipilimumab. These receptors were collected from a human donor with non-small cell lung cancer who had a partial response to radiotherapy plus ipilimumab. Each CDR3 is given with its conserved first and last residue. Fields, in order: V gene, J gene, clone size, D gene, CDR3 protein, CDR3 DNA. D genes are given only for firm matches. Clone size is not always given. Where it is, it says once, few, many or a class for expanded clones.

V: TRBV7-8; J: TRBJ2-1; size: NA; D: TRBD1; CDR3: CASEGEDRGDLDEQFF; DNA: TGTGCCAGCGAAGGGGAAGACAGGGGGGATCTGGATGAGCAGTTCTTC
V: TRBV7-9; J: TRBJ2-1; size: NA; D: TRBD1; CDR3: CASSLGQGANNEQFF; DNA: TGTGCCAGCAGCTTGGGACAGGGGGCAAACAATGAGCAGTTCTTC
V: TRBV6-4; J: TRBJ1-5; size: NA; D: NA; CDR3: CASRRDSYSNQPQHF; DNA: TGTGCCAGCAGACGCGACAGCTATAGCAATCAGCCCCAGCATTTT
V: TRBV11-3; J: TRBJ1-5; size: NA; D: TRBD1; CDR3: CASSFGDRGCNQPQHF; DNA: TGTGCCAGCAGCTTTGGGGACAGGGGATGCAATCAGCCCCAGCATTTT
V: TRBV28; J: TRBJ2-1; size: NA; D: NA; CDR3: CASSFRSLGDDEQFF; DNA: TGTGCCAGCAGTTTCCGTTCGCTTGGAGATGATGAGCAGTTCTTC
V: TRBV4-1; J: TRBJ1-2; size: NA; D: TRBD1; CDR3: CASSQVRDRNYGYTF; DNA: TGCGCCAGCAGCCAAGTCCGGGACAGAAACTATGGCTACACCTTC
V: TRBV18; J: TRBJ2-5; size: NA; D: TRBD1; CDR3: CASSPTGTGSMETQYF; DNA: TGTGCCAGCTCACCCACCGGGACAGGGAGTATGGAGACCCAGTACTTC
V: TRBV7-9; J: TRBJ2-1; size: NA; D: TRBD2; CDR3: CASSSEPGTSGRNEQFF; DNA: TGTGCCAGCAGCTCAGAACCCGGGACTAGCGGGAGGAATGAGCAGTTCTTC
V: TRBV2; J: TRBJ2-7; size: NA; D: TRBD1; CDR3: CASGGQGTYEQYF; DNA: TGTGCCAGCGGGGGACAGGGGACCTACGAGCAGTACTTC
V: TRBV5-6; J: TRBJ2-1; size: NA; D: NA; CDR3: CASSSRVEQFF; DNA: TGTGCCAGCAGCTCCAGGGTTGAGCAGTTCTTC
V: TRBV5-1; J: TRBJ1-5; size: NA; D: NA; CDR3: CASSSGVNSNQPQHF; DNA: TGCGCCAGCAGCTCCGGGGTGAATAGCAATCAGCCCCAGCATTTT
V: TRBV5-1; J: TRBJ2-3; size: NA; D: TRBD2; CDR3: CASSLMVGRAGDTQYF; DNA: TGCGCCAGCAGCTTGATGGTCGGGAGGGCTGGAGATACGCAGTATTTT
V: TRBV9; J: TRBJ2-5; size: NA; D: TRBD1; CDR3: CASSADREVETQYF; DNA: TGTGCCAGCAGCGCGGACAGGGAGGTGGAGACCCAGTACTTC
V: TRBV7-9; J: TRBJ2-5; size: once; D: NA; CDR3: CASSLTRDQETQYF; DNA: TGTGCCAGCAGCTTAACCAGGGACCAAGAGACCCAGTACTTC
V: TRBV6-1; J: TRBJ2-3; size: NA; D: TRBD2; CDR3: CASRRTSGRADTQYF; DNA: TGTGCCAGCAGAAGGACTAGCGGGAGAGCAGATACGCAGTATTTT